Sequencing of this T cell receptor beta chain was carried out in a study of blood T cell repertoires in COVID-19 (dated by TCRdb to 2019 to 2021). As for the study more broadly: The collaborator samples originated in the United States, Italy and Spain and spanned the acute and convalescent phases of COVID-19. The prospective study material was composed of cDNA or gDNA derived from T cells, B-cell-depleted T cells, or PBMCs. Subjects who had been exposed to COVID-19, were actively infected with it, or had recovered from it provided the deeply sampled blood TCRbeta repertoires that made up the dataset. A freely available public database, intended as a resource for researchers studying the immune response to SARS-CoV-2, is where the repertoires were released. Samples came from the ongoing ImmuneRACE study (first 160 participants) plus 1,254 subjects from 6 global collaborators. Sample metadata almost always included a de-identified subject ID, COVID-19 status, age in years and sex. Where available, HLA class I and class II types were taken from metadata supplied by the sample provider and were not determined by assay-based typing. Findings and caveats that apply to the study as a whole: Clinical and demographic metadata were provided uncurated, with the amount varying by source and participant.

A remark on this clone: Its binding antigen is unknown. No base quality information exists; no much larger clone differs at one position.

TCRbeta CDR3 regions were amplified from genomic DNA by means of the immunoSEQ Assay, a bias-controlled multiplex PCR. In the paper's pipeline: The number of nucleated cells in each sample was estimated by amplification of reference gene primers within the assay. To quantify the absolute abundance of each unique TCRbeta CDR3 rearrangement, sequence reads were collapsed and filtered. For each sample, productive Simpson clonality was calculated as the square root of Simpson's diversity index over productive rearrangements. Imported from immuneACCESS, the table was reduced by TCRdb to in-frame sequences with V and J called. These copies leave out some clones; in studies compared against another copy, an unresolved V gene accounts for under half, and the cause of the remainder is not known. V and J calls and clone size come straight from that table; D and trimming were deduced from the DNA. The sample table records 14,000 or so clones; about 83% of these occur just once. The ten largest make up 17% of the sample.

The collaborating institutions used their own protocols to collect whole blood in K2EDTA tubes. Collaborator samples were shipped for TCRbeta analysis as frozen whole blood, isolated PBMCs, or DNA extracted from either sample type. As encoded in the germline V gene, CDR1 is MDHEN while CDR2 is SYDVKM. The V end gives up 6 bases and the J end 10 bases, leaving 13 bases in the junction not matched to a gene. The CDR3 starts with the cysteine, ends with the phenylalanine, and has 15 residues. Left in the record is the CDR3 DNA by itself, 45 bases read in frame from the first base. The chain is encoded by TRBV28 joined to TRBJ1-5, with 9 junctional bases fitting TRBD1. Sample: peripheral blood. This TCR derives from a human donor with active COVID-19. The donor label of this sample is uncertain. In nucleotide form, the sequence is TGTGCCAGCAGCTTACAGGGGGCGCTGGTCCAACCCCAGCATTTT. Translated, it gives CASSLQGALVQPQHF.